These 25 T cell receptor beta chains came from one sample sequenced in a study of blood T cell repertoires in COVID-19. TCRdb's table, derived via immunoSEQ multiplex PCR, lists solely in-frame clones and lacks some. The table records over 200,000 clones, about nine tenths of them present only once. The specimen was peripheral blood. The source of these receptors is a woman in her fifties or sixties with acute or convalescent COVID-19.

The CDR3 region is CASSGGLGTVSSYEQYF. The CDR3 DNA is TGCGCCAGCAGCGGGGGGCTGGGGACAGTGAGCTCCTACGAGCAGTACTTC. The chain combines TRBV5-1 with TRBJ2-7; weak D call: TRBD1 (7 bases). Germline CDR1 SGHRS, CDR2 YFSETQ. CDR3 length equals 17 residues. The V and J ends lost 4 bases and 0 bases respectively, with 20 bases between them.

The chain couples TRBV28 to TRBJ2-1; 8 nucleotides agree with TRBD2. This CDR3 has 14 residues. With 6 bases clipped from V and 7 bases from J, the junction kept 8 bases outside the gene matches. Germline CDR1 MDHEN, CDR2 SYDVKM. The CDR3 region is CASSSPGTSNEQFF. The DNA of the CDR3 is TGTGCCAGCAGCTCCCCCGGGACTAGTAATGAGCAGTTCTTC.

This clone was counted a single time. The J gene is TRBJ2-6, the V gene TRBV28, with D maybe TRBD2 (5 bases). Germline CDR1 is MDHEN and CDR2 is SYDVKM. V lost 6 bases, J lost 2 bases, and 14 bases lay in between. The CDR3 has 16 amino acids. Here the CDR3 reads CASSRGPFTGANVLTF. CDR3 in DNA: TGTGCCAGCAGCCGCGGGCCCTTTACTGGGGCCAACGTCCTGACTTTC.

The chain links TRBV19 to TRBJ2-6; D unresolved. The germline V gene encodes CDR1 LNHDA and CDR2 SQIVND (reference sequence). This CDR3 contains 13 residues. Trimming took off 10 bases at V and 0 bases at J, with 7 bases between the two ends. CDR3: CAISSSGANVLTF. The CDR3 nucleotides are TGTGCCATATCTAGCTCTGGGGCCAACGTCCTGACTTTC.

On this clone: An end of the junction differs from the germline gene, which may be a read error. This sequence joins TRBV12-3 or TRBV12-4 and TRBJ1-2, with D possibly being TRBD1 (5 bases). The CDR3 contains 13 residues. The CDR3 region is CASSLSGDYGYTF. DNA for the CDR3: TGTGCCAGCAGTTTATCTGGGGACTACGGCTACACCTTC.

This chain uses TRBV27 with TRBJ2-1; no clear D. The V gene's germline CDR1 is MNHEY and CDR2 SMNVEV (reference sequence). Between the trimmed V and J ends, which lost 4 bases and 10 bases, there was a span of 8 bases. The CDR3 sequence is 11 residues long. CDR3 bases: TGTGCCAGCAGTTCCTCCCAGGAGCAGTTCTTC. Its translation: CASSSSQEQFF.

This clone was picked up one time. The J gene is TRBJ1-1, the V gene TRBV5-1, with TRBD1 matching 9 bases. The V gene's germline CDR1 is SGHRS and CDR2 YFSETQ. The length of the CDR3 is 16 residues. Trimming cost V 1 base and J 1 base; bases outside gene matches: 5. CDR3 loop: CASSLRQGQGNTEAFF. The CDR3 DNA sequence: TGCGCCAGCAGCTTGCGCCAGGGACAGGGGAACACTGAAGCTTTCTTT.

The CDR3 is CASSPGLGLDSNIQYF. The DNA of the CDR3 is TGTGCCAGCAGCCCTGGGTTGGGACTAGATTCTAACATTCAGTACTTC. The V call is TRBV9, the J call TRBJ2-4; 8 bases line up with TRBD2. The CDR3 runs to 16 residues. Germline CDR1 is SGDLS and CDR2 is YYNGEE. Unmatched junction bases numbered 13, after V lost 4 bases and J lost 7 bases.

This chain joins TRBV5-1 and TRBJ1-4, with TRBD1 as a possible D gene (5 bases). Between the trimmed V and J ends, which lost 2 bases and 9 bases, there was a span of 14 bases. CDR3 length equals 14 residues. CDR1 SGHRS and CDR2 YFSETQ come from the germline V gene. The CDR3 protein is CASSFEIGAQKLFF. The CDR3 coding sequence is TGCGCCAGCAGCTTTGAGATTGGGGCACAAAAACTGTTTTTT.

The chain recombines TRBV9 with TRBJ1-3; no clear D gene. Germline values: CDR1 SGDLS, CDR2 YYNGEE. V dropped 4 bases and J dropped 0 bases, with 14 bases sitting between them. The CDR3 is 16 amino acids. Here the CDR3 DNA reads TGTGCCAGCAGCCCCCCCGGCGGATTCTCTGGAAACACCATATATTTT. Its protein product is CASSPPGGFSGNTIYF.

The chain recombines TRBV27 with TRBJ1-2; 8 bases agree with TRBD1. The CDR3 spans 15 residues. Per the germline V gene, CDR1 is MNHEY and CDR2 is SMNVEV (reference sequence). V was pared by 8 bases and J by 0 bases, with 8 bases of the junction left unmatched. CDR3 sequence reads: CASRPAGGSNYGYTF. In nucleotides, the CDR3 is TGTGCCAGCCGGCCCGCAGGGGGCTCTAACTATGGCTACACCTTC.

The chain carries TRBV12-5 and TRBJ2-7; 10 positions match TRBD1. V lost 2 bases and J lost 2; bases outside the gene matches: 3. Per germline, CDR1 LGHNT and CDR2 FRNRAP. The CDR3 runs to 15 residues. The DNA for the CDR3 is TGTGCTAGTGGTTTGACCGACAGGGGGCCCTACGAGCAGTACTTC. It codes for CASGLTDRGPYEQYF.

The V and J genes are TRBV6-2 or TRBV6-3 and TRBJ1-1, with D possibly TRBD1 on 5 matching bases. The ends were cut back, 5 bases at V and 6 bases at J, with 22 bases in the middle. Germline CDR1 is MNHEY and CDR2 is SVGEGT. The CDR3 consists of 16 residues. CDR3 DNA sequence: TGTGCCAGCAGTGACCCCCTGGGGGGGGGTGACGCTGAAGCTTTCTTT. Residues: CASSDPLGGGDAEAFF.

The chain carries TRBV19 and TRBJ1-2; 10 bases line up with TRBD1. The V and J ends lost 4 bases and 4 bases, in that order; junction bases with no gene match: 3. The germline gives CDR1 LNHDA, CDR2 SQIVND (reference sequence). The CDR3 runs to 14 residues. This CDR3 reads CASSKTGGGYGYTF. The DNA for the CDR3 is TGTGCCAGTAGTAAGACAGGGGGCGGCTATGGCTACACCTTC.

This chain uses TRBV19 with TRBJ1-2; 7 bases agree with TRBD1. Germline-derived CDR1 and CDR2 are LNHDA and SQIVND (reference sequence). The junction had 6 bases not matched to a gene; V was cut back by 6 bases and J by 2 bases. There are 14 residues in the CDR3. CDR3 bases: TGTGCCAGTAGGACAGGGTTTCGAAACTATGGCTACACCTTC. Translating gives CASRTGFRNYGYTF.

This clone has only one observation. The chain is built from TRBV7-8 and TRBJ2-7; D is undetermined. V was trimmed by 6 bases and J by 3 bases, leaving 12 bases between them. The CDR3 has 13 residues. Germline V lookup: CDR1 SGHVS, CDR2 FQNEAQ. CDR3 coding DNA: TGTGCCAGCAGGGTGGAGAGAGTCTACGAGCAGTACTTC. Its protein is CASRVERVYEQYF.

This chain joins TRBV5-1 and TRBJ1-2; 7 positions agree with TRBD1. This CDR3 region has 15 residues. After removal of 0 bases from V and 2 bases from J, the junction contained 4 bases not matched to a gene. CDR1 SGHRS and CDR2 YFSETQ come from the germline V gene. The CDR3 sequence: CASSLELGGNYGYTF. In DNA form, the CDR3 reads TGCGCCAGCAGCTTGGAACTAGGGGGCAACTATGGCTACACCTTC.

This chain uses TRBV5-6 with TRBJ1-5, with D possibly TRBD1 on 6 matching bases. The length of the CDR3 is 14 residues. Germline V gene sequence: CDR1 SGHDT, CDR2 YYEEEE. V lost 6 bases to trimming and J lost 0 bases, with 10 bases between them. The CDR3 DNA reads TGTGCCAGCACCCAGGGGTATAGCAATCAGCCCCAGCATTTT. Its protein is CASTQGYSNQPQHF.

The chain couples TRBV4-1 to TRBJ1-4; a possible D gene is TRBD1 (6 bases). This CDR3 has 18 residues. From germline, CDR1 is MGHRA and CDR2 YSYEKL. V was trimmed by 0 bases and J by 4 bases, leaving 18 bases between them. This CDR3 reads CASSQDAPRQDFNEKLFF. The CDR3 coding sequence is TGCGCCAGCAGCCAAGATGCTCCACGACAGGACTTTAATGAAAAACTGTTTTTT.

This chain connects TRBV27 to TRBJ2-1, with 12 nucleotides matching TRBD1. The CDR3 extends over 16 amino acids. The J segment lost 10 bases and the V segment lost 6 bases, leaving 13 bases of the junction unmatched. The V gene's germline CDR1 is MNHEY and CDR2 SMNVEV (reference sequence). The CDR3 here is CASSLGRGQGAREQFF. The CDR3 DNA reads TGTGCCAGCAGCCTTGGGCGGGGACAGGGGGCGAGAGAGCAGTTCTTC.

The chain combines TRBV4-1 with TRBJ1-4; D is unclear. Germline V gene sequence: CDR1 MGHRA, CDR2 YSYEKL. Trimming pared 6 bases from V and 7 bases from J, leaving 12 bases between. The CDR3 has 13 residues. CDR3 DNA: TGCGCCAGCAGGTGGGCCGGTGGTGAAAAACTGTTTTTT. As protein: CASRWAGGEKLFF.

The V call is TRBV7-2, the J call TRBJ2-7; D possibly corresponds to TRBD1 (6 bases). This CDR3 spans 14 amino acids. Germline lookup yields CDR1 SGHTA and CDR2 FQGNSA. The V gene lost 2 bases and the J gene lost 0 bases, with 8 bases spanning the gap. The CDR3, as DNA: TGTGCCAGCAGCTTATCAGGGGCCTCCTACGAGCAGTACTTC. Translated, it gives CASSLSGASYEQYF.

The V call is TRBV2, the J call TRBJ1-1; D may be TRBD1 (5 bases). The CDR3 has 17 residues. Looked up from germline, CDR1 is SNHLY and CDR2 is FYNNEI. The V gene lost 3 bases and the J gene lost 1 base, with 18 bases spanning the gap. CDR3 DNA: TGTGCCAGCAGTGATCTTGTTGGCAGGGAGGGGAACACTGAAGCTTTCTTT. Translated, it gives CASSDLVGREGNTEAFF. The full variable domain, its missing parts supplied by reference TRBV2 and TRBJ1-1, is EPEVTQTPSHQVTQMGQEVILRCVPISNHLYFYWYRQILGQKVEFLVSFYNNEISEKSEIFDDQFSVERPDGSNFTLKIRSTKLEDSAMYFCASSDLVGREGNTEAFFGQGTRLTVV.

The chain links TRBV13 to TRBJ2-1; D is ambiguous. The germline gives CDR1 PRHDT, CDR2 FYEKMQ (reference sequence). The CDR3 spans 13 residues. Trimming stripped 5 bases from V and 3 bases from J, with 8 bases between. The CDR3 coding sequence is TGTGCCAGCAGCCCACCCTACTACAATGAGCAGTTCTTC. Translation: CASSPPYYNEQFF.

The V and J genes are TRBV6-4 and TRBJ2-4; D may be TRBD2 (7 bases). Trimming removed 2 bases at V and 0 bases at J, with 17 bases between. The CDR3 covers 18 residues. The germline V gene encodes CDR1 MRHNA and CDR2 SNTAGT. The CDR3, as DNA: TGTGCCAGCAGTGACCTAGGGGGGGAAAGATTAGCCAAAAACATTCAGTACTTC. The encoded protein is CASSDLGGERLAKNIQYF.